These 30 T cell receptor beta chains share one sample of origin, sequenced in a study of Tregs in tolerant kidney transplant recipients. Sequencing used immunoSEQ multiplex PCR; TCRdb keeps in-frame clones, though not all of them. The data hold about 73,000 clones, with roughly 98% observed a single time. Sequencing was performed on CD4+ T cells from blood, taken before the transplant. These TCRs come from a human donor who received a combined kidney and bone marrow transplant.

The CDR3 nucleotides are TGCGCCAGCAACCGAGACGGACTATACACCGGGGAGCTGTTTTTT. This encodes CASNRDGLYTGELFF. The chain is built from TRBV5-1 and TRBJ2-2; D might be TRBD2 (6 bases). The V and J ends lost 6 bases and 3 bases respectively, with 15 bases between them. The length of the CDR3 is 15 residues. Germline lookup yields CDR1 SGHRS and CDR2 YFSETQ.

The chain links TRBV5-1 to TRBJ2-3; perhaps TRBD2 as D (5 bases). Germline V gene data show CDR1 as SGHRS and CDR2 as YFSETQ. CDR3 length equals 13 residues. V was trimmed by 5 bases and J by 2 bases, leaving 9 bases between them. The CDR3 DNA reads TGCGCCAGCAGTGAGGGATTCACAGATACGCAGTATTTT. Protein sequence: CASSEGFTDTQYF. The complete variable domain, with remaining parts taken from reference TRBV5-1 and TRBJ2-3, reads KAGVTQTPRYLIKTRGQQVTLSCSPISGHRSVSWYQQTPGQGLQFLFEYFSETQRNKGNFPGRFSGRQFSNSRSEMNVSTLELGDSALYLCASSEGFTDTQYFGPGTRLTVL.

The CDR3: CASRVGQGVNQPQHF. DNA for the CDR3: TGTGCCAGCAGGGTCGGACAGGGCGTCAATCAGCCCCAGCATTTT. V and J are TRBV6-1 and TRBJ1-5, with 8 bases matching TRBD1. V lost 6 bases to trimming and J lost 3 bases; unmatched junction nucleotides: 7. CDR3 length: 15 amino acids. From germline, CDR1 is MNHNS and CDR2 SASEGT.

The V call is TRBV7-2, the J call TRBJ2-7; perhaps TRBD1 as D (6 bases). V was trimmed by 3 bases and J by 7 bases, leaving 13 bases between them. Germline V gene lookup returns CDR1 SGHTA and CDR2 FQGNSA. There are 13 residues in the CDR3. CDR3 DNA sequence: TGTGCCAGCAGCTTCACAGGGACGGGGGAGCAGTACTTC. This sequence encodes CASSFTGTGEQYF.

The chain has TRBV6-4 and TRBJ2-2; 7 positions match TRBD2. V gave up 6 bases and J gave up 0 bases; unmatched junction bases: 7. The CDR3 runs 16 residues. The V gene's germline CDR1 is MRHNA and CDR2 SNTAGT. DNA of the CDR3: TGTGCCAGCAGCCAAGTGGGAGGGTCGAACACCGGGGAGCTGTTTTTT. This gives the protein CASSQVGGSNTGELFF.

The chain links TRBV28 to TRBJ2-5, with 7 bases aligning to TRBD1. V gave up 6 bases and J gave up 4 bases; unmatched junction bases: 5. Germline V gene sequence: CDR1 MDHEN, CDR2 SYDVKM. CDR3 size: 13 residues. The CDR3 loop is CASRRQGGETQYF. CDR3 DNA: TGTGCCAGCAGACGACAGGGTGGAGAGACCCAGTACTTC.

The gene calls are TRBV13 and TRBJ1-3; possible D gene TRBD1, 5 bases. Trimming took off 1 base at V and 0 bases at J, with 13 bases between the two ends. Germline V gene lookup returns CDR1 PRHDT and CDR2 FYEKMQ (reference sequence). The CDR3 contains 17 residues. CDR3 DNA sequence: TGTGCCAGCAGCTTAGTGGGAGGGACGAGCTCTGGAAACACCATATATTTT. This gives the protein CASSLVGGTSSGNTIYF.

V is TRBV10-3 and J is TRBJ1-6, with TRBD1 identical over 8 bases. Germline-derived CDR1 and CDR2 are ENHRY and SYGVKD. CDR3 length: 14 residues. The J segment lost 7 bases and the V segment lost 11 bases, leaving 10 bases of the junction unmatched. CDR3 protein: CAHRADRGNSPLHF. For the CDR3, the DNA is TGTGCCCACCGAGCTGACAGGGGAAATTCACCCCTCCACTTT.

The gene calls are TRBV7-3 and TRBJ2-6; D remains unclear. Deletions cut 5 bases from V and 4 bases from J, with 6 bases between. CDR1 is SGHTA and CDR2 is FQGTGA in the germline V gene. The CDR3 contains 13 residues. In DNA, the CDR3 is TGTGCCAGCAGCCCCCAGGGGGCCAACGTCCTGACTTTC. Translated, it gives CASSPQGANVLTF.

This chain links TRBV13 with TRBJ2-1, with 8 bases fitting TRBD2. This CDR3 contains 15 residues. V shed 4 bases, J shed 2 bases, and the junction held 4 bases outside the gene matches. The germline V gene has CDR1 PRHDT and CDR2 FYEKMQ (reference sequence). The CDR3, as DNA: TGTGCCAGCAGCTCGGGGGGGCGGGCCTACAATGAGCAGTTCTTC. Translated: CASSSGGRAYNEQFF.

J is TRBJ2-1 and V is TRBV4-2; tentative D call: TRBD1 (5 bases). This CDR3 spans 12 amino acids. Germline V lookup: CDR1 LGHNA, CDR2 YNFKEQ. V lost 2 bases and J 9 bases, leaving 8 bases between the germline ends. The chain's CDR3 is CASSQQGIEQFF. The DNA for the CDR3 is TGTGCCAGCAGCCAACAGGGTATTGAGCAGTTCTTC.

The table lists this clone with a count of one. This sequence joins TRBV2 and TRBJ1-4, with 11 nucleotides matching TRBD1. Germline V CDR1 and CDR2: SNHLY, FYNNEI. J lost 7 bases, V lost 6 bases, and 7 bases had no gene match. CDR3 length equals 15 residues. The CDR3: CASRVGQGAIEKLFF. The CDR3 DNA sequence: TGTGCCAGCAGAGTAGGACAGGGGGCTATTGAAAAACTGTTTTTT.

The V call is TRBV2, the J call TRBJ1-1; D ambiguous. Germline V gene data show CDR1 as SNHLY and CDR2 as FYNNEI. This CDR3 has 12 residues. V lost 8 bases and J lost 5, with 12 bases in between. CDR3 residues: CASRSHGTEAFF. Here the CDR3 DNA reads TGTGCCAGCCGGTCTCACGGGACTGAAGCTTTCTTT.

The genes are TRBV9 and TRBJ1-2; TRBD1 agrees at 9 bases. The V gene's germline CDR1 is SGDLS and CDR2 YYNGEE. CDR3 length: 17 residues. V lost 0 bases to trimming and J lost 4 bases; unmatched junction nucleotides: 10. CDR3 nucleotide sequence: TGTGCCAGCAGCGTAGGGAGGACAGGGGCCGTAGGCTATGGCTACACCTTC. Translating gives CASSVGRTGAVGYGYTF.

The chain's CDR3 is CASSYDVVKETQYF. The CDR3 region has the DNA TGTGCCAGCAGTTACGATGTAGTAAAGGAGACCCAGTACTTC. The genes are TRBV6-5 and TRBJ2-5; no reliable D call. The CDR3 is made up of 14 amino acids. V gave up 2 bases and J gave up 5 bases, with 12 bases separating them. Germline CDR1 MNHEY, CDR2 SVGAGI.

This chain joins TRBV5-8 and TRBJ1-4, with D possibly TRBD1 on 6 matching bases. V lost 4 bases, J lost 6 bases, and 16 bases lay in between. Germline loops: CDR1 SGHTS, CDR2 YDEGEE. The CDR3 has 15 amino acids. The CDR3 nucleotides read TGTGCCAGCAGCCAAGCGGGGGCTCGCTATGAAAAACTGTTTTTT. Translated, it gives CASSQAGARYEKLFF.

This clone has just one count. This chain uses TRBV6-1 with TRBJ1-2; 7 bases fit TRBD1. The CDR3 extends over 14 amino acids. From germline, CDR1 is MNHNS and CDR2 SASEGT. The V gene end was trimmed by 6 bases and the J gene end by 2 bases; junction bases not matched to a gene: 6. The CDR3 DNA sequence: TGTGCCAGCAGAACAGGGGAACGAAACTATGGCTACACCTTC. As protein: CASRTGERNYGYTF.

The J gene is TRBJ2-1, the V gene TRBV7-6; 11 bases are shared with TRBD1. This CDR3 spans 15 amino acids. Germline loops: CDR1 SGHVS, CDR2 FNYEAQ. J gave up 7 bases and V 5 bases, and 7 bases lay outside the gene matches. The CDR3: CASSPGTGGGNEQFF. In nucleotides, the CDR3 is TGTGCCAGCAGCCCCGGGACAGGGGGAGGAAATGAGCAGTTCTTC. Full variable domain (outside the CDR3, taken from reference TRBV7-6 and TRBJ2-1): GAGVSQSPRYKVTKRGQDVALRCDPISGHVSLYWYRQALGQGPEFLTYFNYEAQQDKSGLPNDRFSAERPEGSISTLTIQRTEQRDSAMYRCASSPGTGGGNEQFFGPGTRLTVL.

J is TRBJ1-2 and V is TRBV4-3, with 10 bases aligning to TRBD1. CDR1 and CDR2 from the germline V gene are LGHNA and YSLEER. The V segment lost 6 bases and the J segment 3 bases; nucleotides outside the gene matches: 10. This CDR3 has 16 amino acids. CDR3 bases: TGCGCCAGCAGAACGGCCGGGACAGGGGCAGACTATGGCTACACCTTC. Its translation: CASRTAGTGADYGYTF.

The genes are TRBV7-2 and TRBJ1-3; D is undetermined. CDR1 and CDR2 from the germline V gene are SGHTA and FQGNSA. The V and J ends lost 6 bases and 5 bases respectively, with 11 bases between them. The CDR3 has 13 residues. CDR3 in amino acids: CASSESIRNTIYF. Here the CDR3 DNA reads TGTGCCAGCAGTGAGTCTATTCGAAACACCATATATTTT.

CDR3 DNA sequence: TGTGCCAGCAGCCTGGGGGGTCCCACTGAAGCTTTCTTT. Protein: CASSLGGPTEAFF. The chain links TRBV7-3 to TRBJ1-1; TRBD1 is a possible D gene (5 bases). Trimming removed 5 bases at V and 4 bases at J, with 11 bases between. This CDR3 is built from 13 residues. The germline CDR1 and CDR2 sequences are SGHTA and FQGTGA.

CDR3 sequence reads: CASSHVDREISYEQYF. CDR3 nucleotide sequence: TGCGCCAGCAGCCACGTAGACAGGGAAATCTCCTACGAGCAGTACTTC. The chain uses TRBV4-1 and TRBJ2-7; 7 positions agree with TRBD1. V shed 3 bases and J 0 bases; nucleotides not matched to a gene: 8. The CDR3 totals 16 residues. Germline V gene data show CDR1 as MGHRA and CDR2 as YSYEKL.

The genes are TRBV27 and TRBJ2-3; TRBD2 is a possible D gene (6 bases). The V end was cut by 2 bases, the J end by 3 bases, with 18 bases between. The CDR3 has 17 amino acids. The V gene's germline CDR1 is MNHEY and CDR2 SMNVEV (reference sequence). The CDR3 sequence: CASSLILAAAWTDTQYF. CDR3 DNA: TGTGCCAGCAGTTTAATCTTAGCGGCGGCCTGGACAGATACGCAGTATTTT.

This chain uses TRBV10-3 with TRBJ2-1, with D tentatively TRBD2 (5 bases). The CDR3 contains 16 residues. Germline V gene data show CDR1 as ENHRY and CDR2 as SYGVKD. Between the trimmed V and J ends, which lost 10 bases and 4 bases, there was a span of 23 bases. The CDR3 region is CATMNGVSGTYNEQFF. CDR3 DNA: TGTGCCACCATGAACGGAGTCAGCGGCACTTACAATGAGCAGTTCTTC.

The V call is TRBV2, the J call TRBJ2-3, with 8 bases aligning to TRBD2. The CDR3 sequence is 13 residues long. J was trimmed by 4 bases and V by 7 bases; bases with no gene match: 4. The V gene's germline CDR1 is SNHLY and CDR2 FYNNEI. For the CDR3, the DNA is TGTGCCAGCAAGCCCGGGAGGGCAGATACGCAGTATTTT. Translated: CASKPGRADTQYF.

The V gene is TRBV4-1, the J gene TRBJ1-3; D is uncertain. V lost 2 bases to trimming and J lost 0 bases, with 20 bases between them. Germline V gene sequence: CDR1 MGHRA, CDR2 YSYEKL. The CDR3 length is 19 residues. The CDR3 reads CASSQPRGTQVSSGNTIYF. CDR3 sequence (DNA): TGCGCCAGCAGCCAACCTCGGGGTACCCAGGTCAGCTCTGGAAACACCATATATTTT.

The rearrangement links TRBV19 to TRBJ1-1, with unresolved D. Between the trimmed V and J ends, which lost 6 bases and 5 bases, there was a span of 16 bases. From germline, CDR1 is LNHDA and CDR2 SQIVND (reference sequence). The CDR3 spans 14 residues. In nucleotides, the CDR3 is TGTGCCAGTAGCCTCCCGGATCTCGGGACTGAAGCTTTCTTT. This codes for CASSLPDLGTEAFF.

The chain carries TRBV4-2 and TRBJ1-1; D gene unclear. Trimming cost V 1 base and J 6 bases, with 27 bases left between them. The CDR3 runs 19 residues. Germline CDR1 is LGHNA and CDR2 is YNFKEQ. CDR3 residues: CASSQVGPQFGRKNAEAFF. In DNA form, the CDR3 reads TGTGCCAGCAGCCAAGTGGGCCCCCAATTCGGCAGGAAGAATGCTGAAGCTTTCTTT.

V usage is TRBV28 and J usage is TRBJ2-7, with no clear D. Trimming shortened V by 6 bases and J by 2 bases, and 14 bases separated the two germline ends. The CDR3 consists of 14 residues. Per the germline V gene, CDR1 is MDHEN and CDR2 is SYDVKM. In DNA form, the CDR3 reads TGTGCCAGCAGAACCACACCCGCCCCCTACGAGCAGTACTTC. Encoded protein: CASRTTPAPYEQYF.

The V and J genes are TRBV7-3 and TRBJ2-2; 9 bases line up with TRBD2. The CDR3 runs 20 residues. CDR1 is SGHTA, CDR2 FQGTGA, per germline. J was trimmed by 4 bases and V by 7 bases; bases with no gene match: 22. The CDR3 spells CASNQTPGLAGRLSTGELFF. The CDR3 DNA is TGTGCCAGCAACCAAACCCCCGGGCTAGCGGGACGATTAAGCACCGGGGAGCTGTTTTTT.